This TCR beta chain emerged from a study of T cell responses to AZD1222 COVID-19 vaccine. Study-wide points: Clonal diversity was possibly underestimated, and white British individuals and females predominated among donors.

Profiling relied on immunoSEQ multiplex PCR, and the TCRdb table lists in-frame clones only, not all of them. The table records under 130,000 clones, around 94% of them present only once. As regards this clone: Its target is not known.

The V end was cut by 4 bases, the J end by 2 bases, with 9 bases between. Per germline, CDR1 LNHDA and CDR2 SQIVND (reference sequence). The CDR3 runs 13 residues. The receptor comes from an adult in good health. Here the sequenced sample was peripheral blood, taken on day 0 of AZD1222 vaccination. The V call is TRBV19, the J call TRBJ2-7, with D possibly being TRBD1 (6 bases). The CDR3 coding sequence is TGTGCCAGTAGTACGGACAGCGCCTACGAGCAGTACTTC. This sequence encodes CASSTDSAYEQYF.